What follows describes a single TCR beta chain. This entry belongs to a study of radiotherapy plus CTLA-4 blockade in lung cancer. The study treated chemo-refractory metastatic non-small-cell lung cancer patients with focal radiation plus ipilimumab CTLA-4 blockade. TCRdb's table, derived via immunoSEQ multiplex PCR, lists solely in-frame clones and lacks some. The table has 50,000 to 60,000 clones, approximately 82% seen once. The V and J ends lost 0 bases and 4 bases respectively, with 12 bases between them. CDR3 length: 15 residues. CDR1 is MNHNY and CDR2 is SVGAGI in the germline V gene (reference sequence).

The source of this sequence is a human donor with non-small cell lung cancer whose response to radiotherapy plus ipilimumab could not be evaluated. The material was peripheral blood, obtained from a patient treated with radiotherapy plus ipilimumab. V usage is TRBV6-6 and J usage is TRBJ2-5, with D tentatively TRBD1 (5 bases). CDR3 DNA sequence: TGTGCCAGCAGTTACTCGGGGTCAGGGCGAGAGACCCAGTACTTC. Translated, it gives CASSYSGSGRETQYF.